This T cell receptor beta chain was documented in a study of long-term antiretroviral therapy in people with HIV. In germline, CDR1 is SGHDT, CDR2 YYEEEE. The CDR3 loop spans 14 amino acids. The ends were cut back, 0 bases at V and 0 bases at J, with 7 bases in the middle. Runs used v3.0 of the immunoSEQ assay and were done at survey level. The method was immunoSEQ multiplex PCR; TCRdb's version includes in-frame clones alone and lacks a portion of them. The sample lists 30,000 to 40,000 clones, 85% seen once, with around 4.4% in the top ten. This receptor was taken from a man in his late teens or twenties with HIV. Sequenced here: unsorted PBMCs, sampled 3.3 years after starting antiretroviral therapy. This sequence joins TRBV5-6 and TRBJ2-7; D is uncertain. DNA of the CDR3: TGTGCCAGCAGCTTGGATCCGGGCTCCTACGAGCAGTACTTC. Translation: CASSLDPGSYEQYF.